This is a list of T cell receptor beta chains from one sample in a study of robustness of blood B and T cell sequencing. TCRdb independently ran MiXCR on the PCR reads; one entry per CDR3 protein. Among a few thousand distinct CDR3 sequences listed, around half were seen once. Source material: peripheral blood. Receptor source: a human donor in good health. CDR3s leave out the opening cysteine and the closing phenylalanine or tryptophan. D genes are given only for firm matches.

d_call v_call cdr3_aa
- TRBV7-3 ASSSTGTNTGELF
- TRBV11-1 ASSPSDRGYNSPLH
- TRBV19 ASSSRVNTEAF
- TRBV29-1 SVVGSPETQY
TRBD2 TRBV5-1 ASSTGTSGGAGSYNEQF
TRBD1 TRBV30 AWSGAGGEQY
- TRBV10-1 ASSETQAHTEAF
- TRBV15 ATSRGSQDGSYEQY
TRBD2 TRBV9 ASSVVGEGAADTQY
TRBD2 TRBV6-6 ASRDRDYSTDTQY
- TRBV5-1 ASSPRTAGHGYT
TRBD2 TRBV20-1 SQTDTSGGSNEQF
TRBD1 TRBV10-3 AIRTGANQPQH
- TRBV3-1 ASSQAAWNTEAF
- TRBV7-2 ASSLVIDYEQY
- TRBV20-1 SARDSALGGDEQY
- TRBV7-6 ASSQPDLGVHTEAF
TRBD2 TRBV20-1 SAGDSGRNTGELF
- TRBV20-1 SAPGPSNNEQF
TRBD1 TRBV5-1 ASSRPTGNYGYT
TRBD2 TRBV7-2 ASSLVPSGGVPYSTDTQY
TRBD1 TRBV10-1 ASIQGAPSSGANVLT
TRBD2 TRBV20-1 SAPGGSGGDYEQY
TRBD1 TRBV28 ASSPGTGRETQY
- TRBV7-9 ASSLEVQPQH
- TRBV15 ATRIGGNTEAF
TRBD2 TRBV7-3 ASSLGSGGNTGTQY
- TRBV29-1 SALINDGLSSYNEQF
- TRBV20-1 SARVVRESTDTQY
- TRBV10-1 ASSEGLSSTDTQY